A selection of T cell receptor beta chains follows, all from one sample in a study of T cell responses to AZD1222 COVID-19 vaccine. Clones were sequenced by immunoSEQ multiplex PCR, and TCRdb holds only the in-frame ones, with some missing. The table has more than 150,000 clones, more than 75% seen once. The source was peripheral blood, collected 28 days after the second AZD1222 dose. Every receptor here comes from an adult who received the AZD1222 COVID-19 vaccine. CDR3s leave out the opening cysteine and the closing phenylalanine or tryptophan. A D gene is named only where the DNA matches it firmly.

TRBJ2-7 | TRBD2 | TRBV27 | ASRSRTSGSNEQY
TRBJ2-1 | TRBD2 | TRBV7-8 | ASREAGGRDEQF
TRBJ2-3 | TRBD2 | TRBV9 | ASSVVTGGGTDTQY
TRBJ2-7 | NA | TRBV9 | ASSVGGGGSPYEQY
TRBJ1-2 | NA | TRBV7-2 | ASSPTSYGYT
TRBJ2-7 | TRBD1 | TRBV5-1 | ASSRTGSTDYEQY
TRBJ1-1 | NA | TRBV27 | ASSDRGPRNTEAF
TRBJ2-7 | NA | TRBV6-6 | ASSYSEGYEQY
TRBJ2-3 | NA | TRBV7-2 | ASSLRLTTDTQY
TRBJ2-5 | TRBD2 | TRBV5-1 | ASSLGLAVLPQETQY
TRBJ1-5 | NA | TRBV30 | AWSVGAQPQH
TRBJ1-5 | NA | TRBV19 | ASSGTSGLPQH
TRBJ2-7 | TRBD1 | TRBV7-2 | ASSSPGQAYEQY
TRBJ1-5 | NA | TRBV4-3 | ASSQDRGSNQPQH
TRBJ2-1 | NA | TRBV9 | ASSEGVGLNEQF
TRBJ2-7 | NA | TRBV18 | ASSPPVGSPYEQY
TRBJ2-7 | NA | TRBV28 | AAEGAYEQY
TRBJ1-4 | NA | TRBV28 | ASTLGATNEKLF
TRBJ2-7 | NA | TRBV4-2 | ASSQDGGGTYEQY
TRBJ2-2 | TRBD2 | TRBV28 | ASSLGLDRTGELF
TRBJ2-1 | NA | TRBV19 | ASSGDSNTYNEQF
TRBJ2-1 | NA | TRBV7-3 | ASSSWVGNEQF
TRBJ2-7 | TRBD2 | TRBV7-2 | ASSLGREFSEQY
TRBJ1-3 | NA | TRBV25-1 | ASSESGAGVSGNTIY
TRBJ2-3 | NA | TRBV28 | ASSSGGTVGRDTQY
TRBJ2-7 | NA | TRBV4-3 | ASSQEGRGGYEQY
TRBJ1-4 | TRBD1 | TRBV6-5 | ASSTGQGANEKLF
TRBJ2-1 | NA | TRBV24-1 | ATSDLLGALDEQF
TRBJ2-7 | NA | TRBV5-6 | ASSFGSGRYEQY
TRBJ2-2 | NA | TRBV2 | ASSTHSTGELF
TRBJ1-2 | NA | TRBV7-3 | ASSLSGREYGYT
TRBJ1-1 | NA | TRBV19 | ASLNGRGYTEAF
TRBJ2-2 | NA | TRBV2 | ASSDFGDTGELF
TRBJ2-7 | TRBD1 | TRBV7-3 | ASRPPGQGYEQY
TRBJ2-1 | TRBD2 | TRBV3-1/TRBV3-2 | ASSQGATSPRNEQF
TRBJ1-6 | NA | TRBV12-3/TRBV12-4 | ASSSGEFSPLH
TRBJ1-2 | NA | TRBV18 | ASSPIGTATSYT
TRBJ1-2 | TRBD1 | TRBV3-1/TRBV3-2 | ASSQATGQGAGGYT
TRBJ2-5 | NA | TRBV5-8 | ASSLSGKETQY
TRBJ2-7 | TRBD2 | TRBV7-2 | ASSLTSGIYYEQY
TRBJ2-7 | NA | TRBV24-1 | ATSDSRGVSYEQY
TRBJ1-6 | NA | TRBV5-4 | ASSLGQSNSPLH
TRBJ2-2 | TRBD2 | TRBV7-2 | ASSRTIAGYTGELF
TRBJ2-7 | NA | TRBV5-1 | ASSSLTIPYEQY
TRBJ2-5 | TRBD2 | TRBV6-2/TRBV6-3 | ASSYGGVRQETQY
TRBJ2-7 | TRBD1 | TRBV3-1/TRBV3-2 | ASSSQQGFAYEQY
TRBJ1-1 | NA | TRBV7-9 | ASSLGGRGTNTEAF
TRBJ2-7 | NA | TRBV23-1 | ASSLGETPPYEQY
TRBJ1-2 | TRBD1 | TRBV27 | ASSFGQGGGYT
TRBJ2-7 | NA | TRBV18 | ASSPSGWEEQY
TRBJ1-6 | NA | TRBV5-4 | ASSSPGRYNSPLH
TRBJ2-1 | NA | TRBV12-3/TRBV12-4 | ASSRVGYNEQF
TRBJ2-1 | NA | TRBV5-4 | ASSPGSSYNEQF